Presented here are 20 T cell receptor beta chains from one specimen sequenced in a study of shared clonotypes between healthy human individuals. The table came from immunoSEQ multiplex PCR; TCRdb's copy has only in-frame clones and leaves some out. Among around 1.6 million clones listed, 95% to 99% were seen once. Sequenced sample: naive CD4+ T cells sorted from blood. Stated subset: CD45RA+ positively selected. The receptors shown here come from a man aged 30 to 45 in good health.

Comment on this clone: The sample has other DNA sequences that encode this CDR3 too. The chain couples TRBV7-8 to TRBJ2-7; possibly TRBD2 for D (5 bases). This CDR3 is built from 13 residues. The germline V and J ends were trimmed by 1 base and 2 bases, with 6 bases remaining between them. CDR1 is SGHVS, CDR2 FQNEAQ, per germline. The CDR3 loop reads CASSLGETYEQYF. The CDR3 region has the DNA TGTGCCAGCAGCTTAGGGGAGACCTACGAGCAGTACTTC.

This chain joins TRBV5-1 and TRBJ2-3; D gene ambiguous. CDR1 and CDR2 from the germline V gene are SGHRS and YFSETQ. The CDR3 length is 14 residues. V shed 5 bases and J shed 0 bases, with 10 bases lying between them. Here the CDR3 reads CASRRIASTDTQYF. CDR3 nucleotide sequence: TGCGCCAGCAGACGCATCGCTAGCACAGATACGCAGTATTTT.

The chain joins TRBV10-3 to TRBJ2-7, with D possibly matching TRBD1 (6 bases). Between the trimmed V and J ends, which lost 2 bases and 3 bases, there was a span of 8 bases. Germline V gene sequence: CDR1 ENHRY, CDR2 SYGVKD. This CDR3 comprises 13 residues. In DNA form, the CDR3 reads TGTGCCATCAGTGAGAAGGGGGACTACGAGCAGTACTTC. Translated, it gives CAISEKGDYEQYF.

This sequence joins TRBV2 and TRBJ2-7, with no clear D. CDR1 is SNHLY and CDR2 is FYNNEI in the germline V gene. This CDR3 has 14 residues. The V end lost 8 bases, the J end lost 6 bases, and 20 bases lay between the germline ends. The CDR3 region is CASGMGPQIREQYF. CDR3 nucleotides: TGTGCCAGCGGGATGGGCCCCCAGATCCGCGAGCAGTACTTC.

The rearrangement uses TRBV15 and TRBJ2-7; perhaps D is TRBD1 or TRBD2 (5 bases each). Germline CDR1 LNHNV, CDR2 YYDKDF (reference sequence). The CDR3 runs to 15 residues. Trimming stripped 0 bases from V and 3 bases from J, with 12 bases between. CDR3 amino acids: CATSRDMGENYEQYF. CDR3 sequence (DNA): TGTGCCACCAGCAGAGATATGGGGGAAAACTACGAGCAGTACTTC.

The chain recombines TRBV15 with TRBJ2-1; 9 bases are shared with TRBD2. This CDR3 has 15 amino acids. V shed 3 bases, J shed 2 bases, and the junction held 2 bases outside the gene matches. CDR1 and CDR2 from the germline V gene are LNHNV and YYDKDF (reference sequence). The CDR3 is CATSRAGGPYNEQFF. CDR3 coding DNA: TGTGCCACCAGCAGGGCGGGAGGGCCCTACAATGAGCAGTTCTTC.

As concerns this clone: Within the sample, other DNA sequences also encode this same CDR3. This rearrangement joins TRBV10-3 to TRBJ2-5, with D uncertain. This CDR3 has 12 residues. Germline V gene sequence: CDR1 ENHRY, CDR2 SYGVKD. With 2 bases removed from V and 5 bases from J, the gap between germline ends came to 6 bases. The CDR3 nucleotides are TGTGCCATCAGTGAGGCCGGCGAGACCCAGTACTTC. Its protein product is CAISEAGETQYF.

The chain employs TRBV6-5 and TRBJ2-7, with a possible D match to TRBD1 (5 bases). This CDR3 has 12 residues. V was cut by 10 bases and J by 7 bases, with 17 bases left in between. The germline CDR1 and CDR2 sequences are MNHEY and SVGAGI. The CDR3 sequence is CATTQGAGEQYF. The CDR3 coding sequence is TGTGCCACAACCCAAGGGGCTGGGGAGCAGTACTTC.

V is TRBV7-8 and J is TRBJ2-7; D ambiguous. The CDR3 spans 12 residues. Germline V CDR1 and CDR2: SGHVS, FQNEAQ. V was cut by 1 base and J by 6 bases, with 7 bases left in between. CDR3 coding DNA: TGTGCCAGCAGCTTAGATCTAAGCGAGCAGTACTTC. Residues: CASSLDLSEQYF.

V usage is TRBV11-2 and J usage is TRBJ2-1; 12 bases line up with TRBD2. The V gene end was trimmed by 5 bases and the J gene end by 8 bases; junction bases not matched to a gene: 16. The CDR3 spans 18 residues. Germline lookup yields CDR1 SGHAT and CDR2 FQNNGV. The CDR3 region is CASSRIKRTSGIGDEQFF. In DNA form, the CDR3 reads TGTGCCAGCAGCCGGATAAAGAGGACTAGCGGGATAGGGGATGAGCAGTTCTTC.

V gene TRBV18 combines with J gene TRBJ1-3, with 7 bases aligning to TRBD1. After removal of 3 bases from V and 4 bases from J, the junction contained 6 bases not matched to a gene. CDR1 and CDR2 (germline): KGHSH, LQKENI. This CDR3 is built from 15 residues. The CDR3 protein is CASSPIGTAGNTIYF. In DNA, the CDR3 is TGTGCCAGCTCACCTATCGGGACAGCAGGAAACACCATATATTTT.

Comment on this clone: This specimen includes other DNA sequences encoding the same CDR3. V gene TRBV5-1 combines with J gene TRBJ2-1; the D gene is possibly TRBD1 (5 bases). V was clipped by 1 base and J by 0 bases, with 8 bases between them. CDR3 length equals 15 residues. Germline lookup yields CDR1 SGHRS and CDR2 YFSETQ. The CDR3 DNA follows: TGCGCCAGCAGCTTGCTAGACAGCTCCTACAATGAGCAGTTCTTC. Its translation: CASSLLDSSYNEQFF.

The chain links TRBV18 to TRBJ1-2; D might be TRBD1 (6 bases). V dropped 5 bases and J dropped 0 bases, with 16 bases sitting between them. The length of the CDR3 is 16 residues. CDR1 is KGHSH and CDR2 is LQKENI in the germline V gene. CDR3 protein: CASSAVNRESNYGYTF. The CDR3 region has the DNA TGTGCCAGCTCAGCTGTAAACAGGGAGTCTAACTATGGCTACACCTTC.

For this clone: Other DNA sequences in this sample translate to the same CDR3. CDR3 residues: CATSRDGGTRSYEQYF. The CDR3 region has the DNA TGTGCCACCAGCAGAGATGGCGGGACCCGCTCCTACGAGCAGTACTTC. The V call is TRBV15, the J call TRBJ2-7; TRBD2 is a possible D gene (6 bases). The length of the CDR3 is 16 residues. CDR1 and CDR2 from the germline V gene are LNHNV and YYDKDF (reference sequence). Trimming removed 0 bases at V and 0 bases at J, with 12 bases between.

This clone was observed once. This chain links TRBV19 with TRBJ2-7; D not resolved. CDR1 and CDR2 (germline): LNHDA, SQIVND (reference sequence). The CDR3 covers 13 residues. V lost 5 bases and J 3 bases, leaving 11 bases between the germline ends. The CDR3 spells CASSPRAFYEQYF. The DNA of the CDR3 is TGTGCCAGTAGTCCACGGGCCTTCTACGAGCAGTACTTC.

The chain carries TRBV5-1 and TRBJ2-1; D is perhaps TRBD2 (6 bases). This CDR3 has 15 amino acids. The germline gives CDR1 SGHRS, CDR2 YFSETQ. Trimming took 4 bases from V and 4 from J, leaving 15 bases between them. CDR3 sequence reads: CASSQPRDSYNEQFF. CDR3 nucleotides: TGCGCCAGCAGCCAGCCCCGGGACTCATACAATGAGCAGTTCTTC.

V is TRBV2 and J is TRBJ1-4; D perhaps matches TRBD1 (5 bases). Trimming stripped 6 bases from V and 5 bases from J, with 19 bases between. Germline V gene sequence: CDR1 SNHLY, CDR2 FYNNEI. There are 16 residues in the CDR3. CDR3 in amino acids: CASSPGTPGTNEKLFF. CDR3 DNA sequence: TGTGCCAGCAGCCCCGGGACCCCGGGCACCAATGAAAAACTGTTTTTT.

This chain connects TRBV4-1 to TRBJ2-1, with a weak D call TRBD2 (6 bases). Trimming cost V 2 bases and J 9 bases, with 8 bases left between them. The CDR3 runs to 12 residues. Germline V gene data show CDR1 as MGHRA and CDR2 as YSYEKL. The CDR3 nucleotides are TGCGCCAGCAGCCAAATCGGGGGTGAGCAGTTCTTC. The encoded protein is CASSQIGGEQFF.

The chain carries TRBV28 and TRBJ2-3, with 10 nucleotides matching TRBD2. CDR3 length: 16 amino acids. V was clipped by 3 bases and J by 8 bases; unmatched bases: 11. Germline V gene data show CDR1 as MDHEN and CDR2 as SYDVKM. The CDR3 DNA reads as TGTGCCAGCAGTTTGGCTAGCGGGAGTGGGCGTGGTACGCAGTATTTT. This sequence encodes CASSLASGSGRGTQYF.

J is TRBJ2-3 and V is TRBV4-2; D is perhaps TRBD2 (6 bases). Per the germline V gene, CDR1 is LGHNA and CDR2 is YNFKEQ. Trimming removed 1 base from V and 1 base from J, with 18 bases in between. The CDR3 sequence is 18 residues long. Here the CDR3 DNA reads TGTGCCAGCAGCCAAGGTGGAACGGGAGTATCCGGCACAGATACGCAGTATTTT. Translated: CASSQGGTGVSGTDTQYF.